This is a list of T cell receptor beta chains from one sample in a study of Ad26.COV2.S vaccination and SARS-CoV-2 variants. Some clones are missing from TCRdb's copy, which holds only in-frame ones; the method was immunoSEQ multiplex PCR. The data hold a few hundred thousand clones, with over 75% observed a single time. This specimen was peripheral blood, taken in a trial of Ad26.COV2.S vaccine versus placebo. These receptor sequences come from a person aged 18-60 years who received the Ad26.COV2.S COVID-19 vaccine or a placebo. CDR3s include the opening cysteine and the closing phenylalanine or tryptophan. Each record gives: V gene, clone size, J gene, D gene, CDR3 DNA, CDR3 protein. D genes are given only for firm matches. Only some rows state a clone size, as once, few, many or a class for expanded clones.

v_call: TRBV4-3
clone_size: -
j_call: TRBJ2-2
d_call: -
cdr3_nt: TGCGCCAGCAGCAGCGGGCACAACACCGGGGAGCTGTTTTTT
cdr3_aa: CASSSGHNTGELFF

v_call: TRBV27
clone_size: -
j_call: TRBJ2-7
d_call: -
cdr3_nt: TGTGCCAGCAGAGAGGGGCAGGGGCACGAGCAGTACTTC
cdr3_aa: CASREGQGHEQYF

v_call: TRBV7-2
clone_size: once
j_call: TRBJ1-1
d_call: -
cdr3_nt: TGTGCCAGCAGCTTAGCGGGGGGAAACACTGAAGCTTTCTTT
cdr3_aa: CASSLAGGNTEAFF

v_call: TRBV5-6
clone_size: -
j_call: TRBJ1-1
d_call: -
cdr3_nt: TGTGCCAGCAGCTTGGCTCCCGGGAACACTGAAGCTTTCTTT
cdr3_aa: CASSLAPGNTEAFF

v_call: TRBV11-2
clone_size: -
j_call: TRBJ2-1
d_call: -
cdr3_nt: TGTGCCAGCAGGATCGACTACAGCTCCTACAATGAGCAGTTCTTC
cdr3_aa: CASRIDYSSYNEQFF

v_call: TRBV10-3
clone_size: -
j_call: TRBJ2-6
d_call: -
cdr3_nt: TGTGCCATCTCCCGCCCCCCTACTGGGGCCAACGTCCTGACTTTC
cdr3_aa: CAISRPPTGANVLTF

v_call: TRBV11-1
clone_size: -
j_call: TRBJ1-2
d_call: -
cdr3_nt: TGTGCCAGCAGCGCCAAAGATGGGTCCAACTATGGCTACACCTTC
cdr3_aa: CASSAKDGSNYGYTF

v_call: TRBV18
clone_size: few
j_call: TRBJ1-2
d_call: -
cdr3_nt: TGTGCCAGCTCACCAGTCAGGTGGAGCTATGGCTACACCTTC
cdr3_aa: CASSPVRWSYGYTF

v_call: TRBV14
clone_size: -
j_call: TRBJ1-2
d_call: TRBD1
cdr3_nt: TGTGCCAGCAGCCAAGAAGGGACAGGGCTTACCATCTATGGCTACACCTTC
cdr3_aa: CASSQEGTGLTIYGYTF

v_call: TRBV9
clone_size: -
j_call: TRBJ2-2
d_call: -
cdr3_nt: TGTGCCAGCAGCGTGCAGGGTACCGGGGAGCTGTTTTTT
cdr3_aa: CASSVQGTGELFF

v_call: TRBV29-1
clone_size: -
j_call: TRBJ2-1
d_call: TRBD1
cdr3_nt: TGCAGCGTTGAAGGGTTAGGACAGGGGATCTTCTTC
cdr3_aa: CSVEGLGQGIFF

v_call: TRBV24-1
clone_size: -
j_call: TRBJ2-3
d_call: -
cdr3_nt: TGTGCCACCAGTGATTTCAGCAGGCCTAGCACAGATACGCAGTATTTT
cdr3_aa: CATSDFSRPSTDTQYF

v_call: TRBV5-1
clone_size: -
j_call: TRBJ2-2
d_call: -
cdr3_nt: TGCGCCAGCAGCCAAAAAGGGACCGAGGGAAACACCGGGGAGCTGTTTTTT
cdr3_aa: CASSQKGTEGNTGELFF

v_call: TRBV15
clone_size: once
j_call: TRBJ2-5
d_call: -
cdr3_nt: TGTGCCACCAGCAGAGATCGGGCTGACGAGCAGACCCAGTACTTC
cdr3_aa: CATSRDRADEQTQYF

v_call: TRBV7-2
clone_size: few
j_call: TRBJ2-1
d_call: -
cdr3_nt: TGTGCCAGCAGCGAATACCGGGAGCCCCTCCCTGAGCAGTTCTTC
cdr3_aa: CASSEYREPLPEQFF

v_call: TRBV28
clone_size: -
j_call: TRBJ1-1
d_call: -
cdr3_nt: TGTGCCAGCAGCCCCAGGGGGAACACTGAAGCTTTCTTT
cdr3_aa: CASSPRGNTEAFF

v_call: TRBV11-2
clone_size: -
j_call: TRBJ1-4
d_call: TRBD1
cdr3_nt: TGTGCCAGCAGCTTAGGGTTCGGGGACAGACCTAATGAAAAACTGTTTTTT
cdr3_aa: CASSLGFGDRPNEKLFF

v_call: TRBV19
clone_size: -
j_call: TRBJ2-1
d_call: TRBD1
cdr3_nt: TGTGCCAGTAACGAGGGACAGACCTCCTACAATGAGCAGTTCTTC
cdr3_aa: CASNEGQTSYNEQFF

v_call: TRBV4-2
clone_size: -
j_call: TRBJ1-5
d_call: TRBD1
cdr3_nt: TGTGCCAGCAGCCAAGGGGCCGGGACAGGGTATCAGCCCCAGCATTTT
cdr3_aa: CASSQGAGTGYQPQHF

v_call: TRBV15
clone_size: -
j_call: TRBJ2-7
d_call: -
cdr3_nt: TGTGCCACCAGCAGAGATTGGGGGTACGAGCAGTACTTC
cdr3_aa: CATSRDWGYEQYF

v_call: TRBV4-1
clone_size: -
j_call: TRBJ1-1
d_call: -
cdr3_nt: TGCGCCAGCAGCCAAGTACAGACAGCCGTGGACACTGAAGCTTTCTTT
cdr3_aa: CASSQVQTAVDTEAFF

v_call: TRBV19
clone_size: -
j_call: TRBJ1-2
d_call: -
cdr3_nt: TGTGCCAGTAGTATACCCCAGGAGACCCACTATGGCTACACCTTC
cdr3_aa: CASSIPQETHYGYTF

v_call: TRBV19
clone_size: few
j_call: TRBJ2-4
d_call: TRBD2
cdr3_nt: TGTGCCAGTATCCCTTCGGGAGGGGAAGAGGCCATTCAGTACTTC
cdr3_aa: CASIPSGGEEAIQYF

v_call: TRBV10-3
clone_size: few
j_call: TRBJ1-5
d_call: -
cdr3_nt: TGTGCCATCAGTCCGCAGGGGAATCAGCCCCAGCATTTT
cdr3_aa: CAISPQGNQPQHF

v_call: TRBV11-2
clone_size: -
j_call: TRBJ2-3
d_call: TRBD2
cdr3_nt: TGTGCCAGCAGCTTTAGCGGGGGGAAGGGGACAGATACGCAGTATTTT
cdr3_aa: CASSFSGGKGTDTQYF

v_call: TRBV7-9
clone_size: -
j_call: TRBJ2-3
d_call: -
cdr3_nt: TGTGCCAGCAGCTTAGTTTTGGTTCCTACGCAGTATTTT
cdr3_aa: CASSLVLVPTQYF

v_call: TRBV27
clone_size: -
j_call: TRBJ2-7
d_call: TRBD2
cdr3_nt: TGTGCCAGCAGACGGGGGGGGACCTACGAGCAGTACTTC
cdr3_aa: CASRRGGTYEQYF

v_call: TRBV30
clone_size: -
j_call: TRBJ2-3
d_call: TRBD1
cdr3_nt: TGTGCCTGGAAGTCAGGGGGCGAGGGGGCAGATACGCAGTATTTT
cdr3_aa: CAWKSGGEGADTQYF

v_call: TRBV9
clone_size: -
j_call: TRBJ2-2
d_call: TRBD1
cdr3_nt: TGTGCCAGCAGCGTGGGACAGGGAAACACCGGGGAGCTGTTTTTT
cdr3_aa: CASSVGQGNTGELFF

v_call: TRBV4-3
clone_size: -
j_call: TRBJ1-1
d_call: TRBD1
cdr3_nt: TGCGCCAGCAGTCTGGACAGGGGCACTGAAGCTTTCTTT
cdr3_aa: CASSLDRGTEAFF

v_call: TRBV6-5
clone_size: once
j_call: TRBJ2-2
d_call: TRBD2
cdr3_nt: TGTGCCAGCAGTCGGACTAGCGGGTTTGCCGGGGAGCTGTTTTTT
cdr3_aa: CASSRTSGFAGELFF

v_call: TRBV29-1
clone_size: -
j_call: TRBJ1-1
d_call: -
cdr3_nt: TGCAGCGTTGACTGGGCCCCAGGGAACACTGAAGCTTTCTTT
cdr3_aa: CSVDWAPGNTEAFF

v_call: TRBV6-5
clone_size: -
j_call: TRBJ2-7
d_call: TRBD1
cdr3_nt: TGTGCCAGCAGTTACTCTGGACAGGGGCTCTCCTACGAGCAGTACTTC
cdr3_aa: CASSYSGQGLSYEQYF

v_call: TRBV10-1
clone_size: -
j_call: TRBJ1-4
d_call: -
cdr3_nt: TGCGCCAGCAGTGACTCCGGGACTAGTAATGAAAAACTGTTTTTT
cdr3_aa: CASSDSGTSNEKLFF

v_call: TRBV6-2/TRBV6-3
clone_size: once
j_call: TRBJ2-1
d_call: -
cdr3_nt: TGTGCCAGCAGTCCGGGGATCGATGAGCAGTTCTTC
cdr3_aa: CASSPGIDEQFF

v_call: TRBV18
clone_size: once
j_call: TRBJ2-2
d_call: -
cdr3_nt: TGTGCCAGCTCACCACTTTCGCGGGACTCGAACACCGGGGAGCTGTTTTTT
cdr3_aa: CASSPLSRDSNTGELFF

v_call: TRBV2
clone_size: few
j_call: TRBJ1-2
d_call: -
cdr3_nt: TGTGCCAGCAGTGTTATCTATGGCTACACCTTC
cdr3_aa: CASSVIYGYTF

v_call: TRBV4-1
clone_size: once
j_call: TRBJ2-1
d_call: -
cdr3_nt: TGCGCCAGCAGCCGCCACAGTATGGATAGCTCCTACAATGAGCAGTTCTTC
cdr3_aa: CASSRHSMDSSYNEQFF

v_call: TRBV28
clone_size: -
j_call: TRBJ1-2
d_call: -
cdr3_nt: TGTGCCAGCAGGAGGGCCCAGATTAAGTATGGCTACACCTTC
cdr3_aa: CASRRAQIKYGYTF

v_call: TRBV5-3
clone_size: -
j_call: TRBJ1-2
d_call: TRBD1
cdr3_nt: TGTGCCAGAAGCGTAGGGACAGGGGAGGGCTATGGCTACACCTTC
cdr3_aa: CARSVGTGEGYGYTF

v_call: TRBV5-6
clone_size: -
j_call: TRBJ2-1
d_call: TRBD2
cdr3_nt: TGTGCCAGCAGCTCTAGCGGGGGGGAAAAATACAATGAGCAGTTCTTC
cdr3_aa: CASSSSGGEKYNEQFF

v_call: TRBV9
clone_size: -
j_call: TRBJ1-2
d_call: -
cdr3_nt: TGTGCCAGCAGCCCCGAGGCAGGGCCTTCTGGCTACACCTTC
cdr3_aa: CASSPEAGPSGYTF

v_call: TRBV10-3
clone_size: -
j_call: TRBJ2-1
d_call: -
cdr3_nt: TGTGCCATCAGTGAGTCGATAGGGAGTGTTTCCAATGAGCAGTTCTTC
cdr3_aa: CAISESIGSVSNEQFF

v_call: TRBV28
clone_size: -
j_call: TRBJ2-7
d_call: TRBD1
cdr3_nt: TGTGCCAGCAGTGATTGGGACAGGAGTTACGAGCAGTACTTC
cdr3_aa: CASSDWDRSYEQYF

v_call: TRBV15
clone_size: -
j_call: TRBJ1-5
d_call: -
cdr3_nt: TGTGCCACCAGCAGAGATGGGCAGGTGGGTGTGCAGCCCCAGCATTTT
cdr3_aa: CATSRDGQVGVQPQHF

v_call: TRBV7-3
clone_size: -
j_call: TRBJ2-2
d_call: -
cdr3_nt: TGTGCCAGCAGCTCCGGGACGGACAATCACAACGGGGAGCTGTTTTTT
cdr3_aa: CASSSGTDNHNGELFF

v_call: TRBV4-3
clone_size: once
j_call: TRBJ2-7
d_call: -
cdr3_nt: TGCGCCAGCAGCCACCTTGGAGGGGGGACCTACGAGCAGTACTTC
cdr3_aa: CASSHLGGGTYEQYF

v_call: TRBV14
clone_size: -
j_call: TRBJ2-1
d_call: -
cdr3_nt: TGTGCCAGCAGTATCGCGGGGTGGAGTAGGAATGAGCAGTTCTTC
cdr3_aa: CASSIAGWSRNEQFF

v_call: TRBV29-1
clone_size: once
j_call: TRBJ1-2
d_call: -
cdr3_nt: TGCAGCGCCAGGACGGATAACTATGGCTACACCTTC
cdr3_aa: CSARTDNYGYTF

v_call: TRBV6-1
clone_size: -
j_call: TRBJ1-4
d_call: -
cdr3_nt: TGTGCCAGCAGTGAAGCGGGTACAGGAGTTTTGGCAACTAATGAAAAACTGTTTTTT
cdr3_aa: CASSEAGTGVLATNEKLFF

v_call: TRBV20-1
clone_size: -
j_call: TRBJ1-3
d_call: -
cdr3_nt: TGCAGTGCTAGTTCAGGGTCTGGAAACACCATATATTTT
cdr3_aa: CSASSGSGNTIYF

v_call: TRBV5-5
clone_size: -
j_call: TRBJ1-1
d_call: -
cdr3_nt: TGTGCCAGCAACTGGGGGGGCGGCTCGAACACTGAAGCTTTCTTT
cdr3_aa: CASNWGGGSNTEAFF

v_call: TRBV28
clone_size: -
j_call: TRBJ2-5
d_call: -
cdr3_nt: TGTGCCAGCAGTTTTCTAGGGACGGGGGAGACCCAGTACTTC
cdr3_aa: CASSFLGTGETQYF

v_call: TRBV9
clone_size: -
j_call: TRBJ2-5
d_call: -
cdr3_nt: TGTGCCAGCAGCGTAGGGGCGGGGTTGGAGACCCAGTACTTC
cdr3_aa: CASSVGAGLETQYF

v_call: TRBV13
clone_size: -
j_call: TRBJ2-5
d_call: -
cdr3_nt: TGTGCCAGCAGCTTAAGGAGCCACCAAGAGACCCAGTACTTC
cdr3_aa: CASSLRSHQETQYF

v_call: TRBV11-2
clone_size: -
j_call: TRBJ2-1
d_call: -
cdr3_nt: TGTGCCAGCAGCTTAATGCCGACGACCTACTACAATGAGCAGTTCTTC
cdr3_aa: CASSLMPTTYYNEQFF

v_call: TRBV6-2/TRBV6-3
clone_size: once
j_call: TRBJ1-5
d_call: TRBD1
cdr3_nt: TGTGCCAGCAGTATACCGGGACAGGGGGTTCAGCCCCAGCATTTT
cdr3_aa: CASSIPGQGVQPQHF

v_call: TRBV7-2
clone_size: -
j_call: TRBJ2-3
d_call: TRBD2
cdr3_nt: TGTGCCAGCAGCTTAGCAGCGGGGGGGGGCACAGATACGCAGTATTTT
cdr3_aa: CASSLAAGGGTDTQYF

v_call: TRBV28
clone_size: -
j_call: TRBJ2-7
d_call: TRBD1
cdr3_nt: TGTGCTACGGGACCCTGGACAGGGGTACGCGAGCAGTACTTC
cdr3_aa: CATGPWTGVREQYF